These 21 T cell receptor beta chains share one sample of origin, sequenced in a study of OX40 agonist ivuxolimab in advanced cancers. Libraries were constructed by the immunoSEQ multiplex PCR assay. The clones in this table, taken by TCRdb from immuneACCESS, are in-frame only. Not every clone is retained; where verified, under half of the shortfall comes from an unresolved V gene, and the cause of the rest is unknown. Here the sample has approximately 35,000 clones; around 80% occur a single time. The top ten hold approximately 21% of the sample. The starting material was CD4+ or CD8+ T cells sorted from blood, obtained in a trial of the OX40 agonist ivuxolimab. All receptors derive from an adult with an advanced solid tumor such as melanoma, head and neck, liver or kidney cancer.

This chain joins TRBV30 and TRBJ2-3; D unresolved. Looked up from germline, CDR1 is GTSNPN and CDR2 is SVGIG (reference sequence). Trimming left V 0 bases short and J 4 bases short, with 8 bases between. The CDR3 extends over 13 amino acids. The CDR3 DNA reads as TGTGCCTGGAGTGTACGTCCGGCAGATACGCAGTATTTT. This codes for CAWSVRPADTQYF.

The chain recombines TRBV7-2 with TRBJ1-1, with 8 bases that match TRBD1. This CDR3 is 15 amino acids long. Germline V gives CDR1 SGHTA, CDR2 FQGNSA. With 4 bases clipped from V and 6 bases from J, the junction kept 10 bases outside the gene matches. The CDR3 loop reads CASSSINQGAAEAFF. Here the CDR3 DNA reads TGTGCCAGCAGCTCTATAAATCAGGGGGCAGCTGAAGCTTTCTTT.

J is TRBJ1-1 and V is TRBV4-3; the D gene is possibly TRBD1 (5 bases). Germline CDR1 reads LGHNA; CDR2 reads YSLEER. The length of the CDR3 is 13 residues. V was clipped by 3 bases and J by 5 bases, with 10 bases between them. The CDR3 loop reads CASSHAGGTEAFF. CDR3 in DNA: TGCGCCAGCAGCCATGCGGGGGGGACTGAAGCTTTCTTT.

This chain connects TRBV5-5 to TRBJ2-3; the match to TRBD2 covers 10 bases. This CDR3 has 15 amino acids. J lost 3 bases, V lost 2 bases, and 3 bases had no gene match. Germline V gene lookup returns CDR1 SGHKS and CDR2 YYEKEE (reference sequence). The CDR3 bases are TGTGCCAGCAGCTTCAGCGGGAGGGTGACAGATACGCAGTATTTT. This sequence encodes CASSFSGRVTDTQYF.

V gene TRBV11-2 combines with J gene TRBJ2-7; 8 nucleotides line up with TRBD2. The CDR3 length is 15 residues. The junction had 13 bases not matched to a gene; V was cut back by 5 bases and J by 7 bases. Germline lookup yields CDR1 SGHAT and CDR2 FQNNGV. The CDR3 coding sequence is TGTGCCAGCAGCCCGAACCCAACTAGCGGCAGAGAGCAGTACTTC. It codes for CASSPNPTSGREQYF.

The chain combines TRBV28 with TRBJ2-3; either TRBD1 or TRBD2 may fit D (5 bases each). CDR3 length: 16 residues. Germline loops: CDR1 MDHEN, CDR2 SYDVKM. The V gene lost 5 bases and the J gene lost 3 bases, with 18 bases spanning the gap. The CDR3 nucleotides are TGTGCCAGCAGTGCACCGGGGCTTACCGGGACAGATACGCAGTATTTT. Its translation: CASSAPGLTGTDTQYF.

The rearrangement uses TRBV29-1 and TRBJ2-1; D unresolved. The CDR3 has 15 amino acids. Looked up from germline, CDR1 is SQVTM and CDR2 is ANQGSEA. Trimming removed 3 bases at V and 7 bases at J, with 19 bases between. The CDR3 spells CSVDPRPGPLNEQFF. CDR3 in DNA: TGCAGCGTTGACCCCCGCCCCGGTCCCTTAAATGAGCAGTTCTTC.

The chain is built from TRBV5-6 and TRBJ1-6, with 7 nucleotides matching TRBD1. Germline V CDR1 and CDR2: SGHDT, YYEEEE. The CDR3 length is 16 residues. The V and J ends lost 0 bases and 9 bases, in that order; junction bases with no gene match: 9. Written as DNA, the CDR3 is TGTGCCAGCAGCTTGGGCCCGGGACAGAGGAGTTCACCCCTCCACTTT. Its protein product is CASSLGPGQRSSPLHF.

In DNA form, the CDR3 reads TGTGCCAGCAGCCAAGATCTTGCGCAGGGCCCCGGGGAGCTGTTTTTT. It codes for CASSQDLAQGPGELFF. The chain has TRBV4-2 and TRBJ2-2; weak D call: TRBD1 (5 bases). Germline CDR1 and CDR2: LGHNA and YNFKEQ. This CDR3 has 16 residues. Trimming pared 0 bases from V and 6 bases from J, leaving 14 bases between.

This clone came up a few times. The V call is TRBV5-1, the J call TRBJ2-1, with D perhaps TRBD1 or TRBD2 (6 bases each). Trimming shortened V by 1 base and J by 4 bases, and 9 bases separated the two germline ends. This CDR3 has 14 residues. The germline CDR1 and CDR2 sequences are SGHRS and YFSETQ. CDR3 residues: CASSLTGTYNEQFF. CDR3 bases: TGCGCCAGCAGCTTGACAGGGACTTACAATGAGCAGTTCTTC.

This clone is a singleton in its sample. The rearrangement uses TRBV6-1 and TRBJ1-2, with 9 nucleotides matching TRBD1. V was clipped by 4 bases and J by 4 bases; unmatched bases: 7. Germline V lookup: CDR1 MNHNS, CDR2 SASEGT. This CDR3 has 15 amino acids. The CDR3 is CASSARDRVAYGYTF. The CDR3 DNA reads as TGTGCCAGCAGTGCGAGGGACAGGGTGGCCTATGGCTACACCTTC.

The chain carries TRBV5-8 and TRBJ2-7, with no clear D. Trimming took off 1 base at V and 0 bases at J, with 11 bases between the two ends. CDR1 SGHTS and CDR2 YDEGEE come from the germline V gene. This CDR3 comprises 15 residues. The CDR3 DNA reads TGTGCCAGCAGCTTGTCTCTTTCTTACTCCTACGAGCAGTACTTC. It encodes CASSLSLSYSYEQYF.

This clone was detected once. Other DNA variants within this sample encode the same CDR3. The CDR3 region is CASSPRGTNTGELFF. The CDR3 nucleotides read TGTGCCAGCTCACCACGGGGTACGAACACCGGGGAGCTGTTTTTT. The rearrangement uses TRBV18 and TRBJ2-2; D gene unclear. Germline V lookup: CDR1 KGHSH, CDR2 LQKENI. Trimming cost V 1 base and J 0 bases, with 6 bases left between them. The length of the CDR3 is 15 residues.

The J gene is TRBJ1-2, the V gene TRBV7-8; the match to TRBD1 covers 8 bases. V lost 5 bases and J lost 6; bases outside the gene matches: 11. CDR3 length: 15 residues. The germline V gene has CDR1 SGHVS and CDR2 FQNEAQ. The CDR3 nucleotides read TGTGCCAGCAGCCCTAGTGGACAGGGTTATAATGGCTACACCTTC. Amino acid sequence: CASSPSGQGYNGYTF.

The sample holds a few counts of this clone. This chain connects TRBV6-5 to TRBJ2-2; TRBD2 matches 7 bases. Germline V CDR1 and CDR2: MNHEY, SVGAGI. V trimming: 8 bases; J trimming: 3 bases; junction bases outside the gene matches: 6. CDR3 size: 14 residues. The CDR3 here is CASRGGRHTGELFF. The DNA for the CDR3 is TGTGCCAGCCGGGGAGGGAGGCACACCGGGGAGCTGTTTTTT.

The chain joins TRBV6-1 to TRBJ1-4; the D is unclear. The CDR3 extends over 12 amino acids. V gave up 8 bases and J gave up 0 bases, with 4 bases separating them. Germline lookup yields CDR1 MNHNS and CDR2 SASEGT. The CDR3 here is CASEATNEKLFF. CDR3 nucleotides: TGTGCCAGCGAAGCAACTAATGAAAAACTGTTTTTT.

The chain joins TRBV11-2 to TRBJ2-3, with a weak D call TRBD2 (5 bases). Trimming removed 2 bases from V and 4 bases from J, with 19 bases in between. The CDR3 extends over 17 amino acids. Germline V lookup: CDR1 SGHAT, CDR2 FQNNGV. This CDR3 is CASSLQPGIMMSDTQYF. CDR3 nucleotide sequence: TGTGCCAGCAGCTTACAACCGGGAATCATGATGTCAGATACGCAGTATTTT. Supplemented by reference TRBV11-2 and TRBJ2-3, the full variable domain reads EAGVAQSPRYKIIEKRQSVAFWCNPISGHATLYWYQQILGQGPKLLIQFQNNGVVDDSQLPKDRFSAERLKGVDSTLKIQPAKLEDSAVYLCASSLQPGIMMSDTQYFGPGTRLTVL.

The V call is TRBV7-3, the J call TRBJ1-1; D is undetermined. This CDR3 contains 14 residues. CDR1 is SGHTA and CDR2 is FQGTGA in the germline V gene. Trimming shortened V by 5 bases and J by 1 base, and 11 bases separated the two germline ends. CDR3 in DNA: TGTGCCAGCAGCAACGAGGTCCCGAACACTGAAGCTTTCTTT. Translating gives CASSNEVPNTEAFF.

This chain uses TRBV2 with TRBJ2-3; D not certain. The length of the CDR3 is 13 residues. CDR1 is SNHLY, CDR2 FYNNEI, per germline. Deletions cut 2 bases from V and 4 bases from J, with 7 bases between. CDR3 sequence: CASSERASDTQYF. CDR3 in DNA: TGTGCCAGCAGTGAAAGGGCATCAGATACGCAGTATTTT.

The rearrangement uses TRBV2 and TRBJ1-1; unclear D gene. The germline V gene encodes CDR1 SNHLY and CDR2 FYNNEI. The CDR3 covers 13 residues. Trimming pared 6 bases from V and 7 bases from J, leaving 15 bases between. This CDR3 reads CASSRMLNLEAFF. The CDR3 DNA reads TGTGCCAGCAGCAGGATGTTAAACCTTGAAGCTTTCTTT.

The V call is TRBV11-2, the J call TRBJ1-2; D is unresolved. CDR1 and CDR2 from the germline V gene are SGHAT and FQNNGV. Trimming took 2 bases from V and 0 from J, leaving 7 bases between them. The CDR3 is made up of 14 amino acids. The CDR3 DNA follows: TGTGCCAGCAGCTTAACGGTGACTAACTATGGCTACACCTTC. Residues: CASSLTVTNYGYTF.